This TCR beta chain was sequenced for a study of cytomegalovirus exposure and HLA in healthy donors. The V gene lost 2 bases and the J gene lost 2 bases, with 12 bases spanning the gap. This CDR3 spans 15 amino acids. The germline V gene encodes CDR1 MDHEN and CDR2 SYDVKM. PCR primers comprised 60 Vbeta and 13 Jbeta primers. Here immunoSEQ multiplex PCR was the method, and the copy in TCRdb shows in-frame clones only, minus some. This table has over 85,000 clones, about 80% appearing once. The TCR comes from a man aged 30-40 years in good health and CMV-seropositive. The sequenced sample consisted of PBMCs. This rearrangement joins TRBV28 to TRBJ1-2; D remains unclear. The CDR3 bases are TGTGCCAGCAGTTTAACGCTAATCCTCAACTATGGCTACACCTTC. The encoded protein is CASSLTLILNYGYTF.